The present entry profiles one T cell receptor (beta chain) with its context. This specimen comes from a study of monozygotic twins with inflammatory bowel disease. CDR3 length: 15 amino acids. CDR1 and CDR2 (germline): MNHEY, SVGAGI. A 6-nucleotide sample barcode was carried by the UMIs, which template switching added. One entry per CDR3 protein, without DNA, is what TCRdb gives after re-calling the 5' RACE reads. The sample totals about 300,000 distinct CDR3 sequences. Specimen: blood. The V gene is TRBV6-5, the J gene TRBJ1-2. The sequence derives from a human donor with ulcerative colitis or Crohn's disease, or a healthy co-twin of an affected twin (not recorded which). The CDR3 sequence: CASSYSKFRAGGYTF.